This record concerns one TCR beta chain sequence. The data originate from a study of blood T cell repertoires in COVID-19. Trimming shortened V by 6 bases and J by 5 bases, and 16 bases separated the two germline ends. Germline CDR1 is MDHEN and CDR2 is SYDVKM. The length of the CDR3 is 14 residues. Libraries were prepared by immunoSEQ multiplex PCR; TCRdb keeps only in-frame clonotypes and omits some of them. Found here are around 300,000 clones, 90% of them singletons; the top ten hold around 0.93%. The chain joins TRBV28 to TRBJ1-1, with a weak D call TRBD1 (6 bases). The clonotype comes from a woman aged 40 to 49 with COVID-19, enrolled during active disease. Source material: peripheral blood. CDR3 amino acids: CASSRKTGFTEAFF. The CDR3 DNA is TGTGCCAGCAGCCGAAAAACAGGGTTTACTGAAGCTTTCTTT.